Listed here are 31 T cell receptor beta chains from one sample, sequenced in a study of HIV-infected patients and healthy controls. No cell fractionation was done, so the repertoire covers all unsorted peripheral blood T cells. Reverse transcription used about 510 ng RNA and constant-region primers for alpha and beta. Alpha and beta chain libraries were made separately by chain-specific third strand synthesis with multiplexing indices. MiXCR, applied by TCRdb to the 5' RACE reads, yields one record per CDR3 protein. The table lists about 15,000 distinct CDR3 sequences, under 10% of them singletons, with roughly 5% in the top ten. Material for sequencing was blood. The receptors stem from an adult in good health.

This clonotype showed up many times. This chain uses TRBV21-1 with TRBJ2-7; the listed D gene, TRBD1, was not tested against the DNA. TRBV21-1 corresponds to a pseudogene. The CDR3 is 13 residues long. This CDR3 reads CASSNGGGSEQYV. CDR3 DNA sequence: TGTGCCAGCAGCAATGGGGGGGGGAGCGAGCAGTACGTC.

At least ten counts were recorded for this clonotype. The chain carries TRBV18 and TRBJ2-3; no firm D call. Trimming removed 4 bases at V and 4 bases at J, with 6 bases between. Germline CDR1 reads KGHSH; CDR2 reads LQKENI. The length of the CDR3 is 12 residues. In DNA, the CDR3 is TGTGCCAGCTCACTGAAGCCAGATACGCAGTATTTT. The encoded protein is CASSLKPDTQYF. The variable domain in full, with the rest retrieved from reference TRBV18 and TRBJ2-3, is NAGVMQNPRHLVRRRGQEARLRCSPMKGHSHVYWYRQLPEEGLKFMVYLQKENIIDESGMPKERFSAEFPKEGPSILRIQQVVRGDSAAYFCASSLKPDTQYFGPGTRLTVL.

This clonotype has just a few counts. The chain joins TRBV5-6 to TRBJ2-3; 7 nucleotides agree with TRBD1. Germline V gene sequence: CDR1 SGHDT, CDR2 YYEEEE. The length of the CDR3 is 13 residues. Unmatched junction bases numbered 6, after V lost 1 base and J lost 10 bases. CDR3 region: CASSLRADRPQYF. Here the CDR3 DNA reads TGTGCCAGCAGCTTGAGAGCGGACAGGCCGCAGTATTTT.

The rearrangement links TRBV5-1 to TRBJ2-5; 10 nucleotides agree with TRBD2. This CDR3 has 16 amino acids. Trimming removed 3 bases from V and 3 bases from J; junction bases left unmatched: 8. The germline V gene has CDR1 SGHRS and CDR2 YFSETQ. The CDR3 DNA reads as TGCGCCAGCAGCTCCGGACTAGCGGCAAATGAAGAGACCCAGTACTTC. Its protein is CASSSGLAANEETQYF.

This clonotype was recorded at least ten times. The chain is built from TRBV6-5 and TRBJ2-5; weak D call: TRBD2 (7 bases). V was trimmed by 10 bases and J by 2 bases, leaving 17 bases between them. Germline V CDR1 and CDR2: MNHEY, SVGAGI. The CDR3 sequence is 14 residues long. The CDR3 here is CATTWGGLQETQYF. The CDR3 DNA sequence: TGTGCCACAACATGGGGGGGGCTTCAAGAGACCCAGTACTTC.

Written as DNA, the CDR3 is TGTGCCAGCAGCTTTAACAGGGTCACTAATGAAAAACTGTTTTTT. It translates to CASSFNRVTNEKLFF. V usage is TRBV7-2 and J usage is TRBJ1-4; weak D call: TRBD1 (6 bases). This CDR3 comprises 15 residues. The ends were cut back, 3 bases at V and 2 bases at J, with 10 bases in the middle. Germline V gene sequence: CDR1 SGHTA, CDR2 FQGNSA.

This clonotype ranks as medium-sized. The genes are TRBV9 and TRBJ2-3, with a possible D match to TRBD1 (6 bases). The germline V gene has CDR1 SGDLS and CDR2 YYNGEE. Trimming left V 3 bases short and J 4 bases short, with 6 bases between. The CDR3 is made up of 12 amino acids. In DNA form, the CDR3 reads TGTGCCAGCAGCGGGACAGCAGATACGCAGTATTTT. It codes for CASSGTADTQYF. The entire variable domain, with the rest obtained from reference TRBV9 and TRBJ2-3, is as follows: DSGVTQTPKHLITATGQRVTLRCSPRSGDLSVYWYQQSLDQGLQFLIQYYNGEERAKGNILERFSAQQFPDLHSELNLSSLELGDSALYFCASSGTADTQYFGPGTRLTVL.

This clonotype was seen just once. A read error is possible here, since a much larger clone lies one base away. The chain carries TRBV5-6 and TRBJ2-2; TRBD2 matches 7 bases. The CDR3 runs 15 residues. Germline CDR1 and CDR2: SGHDT and YYEEEE. This chain's CDR3 is CASSSLAVNTGELIF. In DNA, the CDR3 is TGTGCCAGCAGCTCGCTAGCGGTGAACACCGGGGAGCTGATTTTT.

By frequency in the sample, this clonotype is medium-sized (0.01 to 0.1%). The chain is built from TRBV19 and TRBJ2-3; no reliable D call. This CDR3 contains 13 residues. Germline V gene data show CDR1 as LNHDA and CDR2 as SQIVND (reference sequence). Trimming removed 6 bases from V and 2 bases from J, with 9 bases in between. CDR3 bases: TGTGCCAGTAGGAGGAGTGTCACAGATACGCAGTATTTT. It yields the protein CASRRSVTDTQYF.

The sample holds many counts of this clonotype. The genes are TRBV20-1 and TRBJ2-1, with 8 bases fitting TRBD2. V trimming: 4 bases; J trimming: 7 bases; junction bases outside the gene matches: 9. The CDR3 runs 14 residues. Germline CDR1 and CDR2: DFQATT and SNEGSKA (reference sequence). CDR3 nucleotide sequence: TGCAGTGCTACCCCCCCGACGGGAGGGAATGAGCAGTTCTTC. Translation: CSATPPTGGNEQFF.

There are many counts of this clonotype. The J gene is TRBJ1-4, the V gene TRBV12-3 or TRBV12-4; D call uncertain. There are 14 residues in the CDR3. V lost 0 bases and J 5 bases, leaving 7 bases between the germline ends. The CDR3 reads CASSLAGSNEKLFF. CDR3 nucleotides: TGTGCCAGCAGTTTAGCAGGATCAAATGAAAAACTGTTTTTT.

This clonotype occurred a few times. This chain connects TRBV19 to TRBJ1-5; D unresolved. The CDR3 consists of 16 residues. Germline CDR1 is LNHDA and CDR2 is SQIVND (reference sequence). V shed 5 bases and J shed 1 base, with 15 bases lying between them. The CDR3 loop is CASSPPADQSNQPQHF. DNA for the CDR3: TGTGCCAGTAGTCCACCCGCGGATCAGAGCAATCAGCCCCAGCATTTT.

Judged by abundance, this clonotype is medium-sized. The chain is built from TRBV28 and TRBJ2-5; 11 nucleotides align to TRBD2. The CDR3 sequence is 14 residues long. Germline assignment: CDR1 MDHEN and CDR2 SYDVKM. The CDR3 protein is CASGRVHVAETQYF. The CDR3 region has the DNA TGTGCTAGCGGGAGGGTTCACGTCGCGGAGACCCAGTACTTC.

The chain joins TRBV28 to TRBJ2-7, with a tentative D call TRBD1 (6 bases). CDR1 is MDHEN and CDR2 is SYDVKM in the germline V gene. V was cut by 3 bases and J by 5 bases, with 23 bases left in between. The CDR3 runs 17 residues. The CDR3 bases are TGTGCCAGCAGTTTTCGTCTCCCTCATACACAGGGACACGAGCAGTACTTC. This encodes CASSFRLPHTQGHEQYF.

This clonotype has at least ten counts. V is TRBV9 and J is TRBJ2-2; TRBD1 aligns across 7 bases. Looked up from germline, CDR1 is SGDLS and CDR2 is YYNGEE. The CDR3 loop spans 15 amino acids. V lost 3 bases and J lost 0; bases outside the gene matches: 2. CDR3 nucleotide sequence: TGTGCCAGCAGCGCAGGGACAGCGAACACCGGGGAGCTGTTTTTT. It specifies CASSAGTANTGELFF.

The rearrangement joins TRBV20-1 to TRBJ2-2; the match to TRBD1 covers 7 bases. J gave up 6 bases and V 5 bases, and 9 bases lay outside the gene matches. Germline-derived CDR1 and CDR2 are DFQATT and SNEGSKA (reference sequence). The CDR3 sequence is 14 residues long. The CDR3 DNA reads TGCAGTGCTCTCCGGGACAGAGGCGCCGGGGAGCTGTTTTTT. Translating gives CSALRDRGAGELFF.

Ten or more counts support this clonotype. The chain has TRBV6-2 or TRBV6-3 and TRBJ1-5; D is ambiguous. In germline, CDR1 is MNHEY, CDR2 SVGEGT. The CDR3 is 16 residues long. V was pared by 5 bases and J by 0 bases, with 14 bases between. This chain's CDR3 is CASSDLQANSNQPQHF. In DNA form, the CDR3 reads TGTGCCAGCAGTGACCTACAAGCTAATAGCAATCAGCCCCAGCATTTT.

This clonotype was found a few times. The V and J genes are TRBV5-1 and TRBJ2-4, with 7 bases identical to TRBD1. Trimming cost V 4 bases and J 0 bases; bases outside gene matches: 7. The CDR3 covers 16 residues. Germline assignment: CDR1 SGHRS and CDR2 YFSETQ. CDR3 loop: CASSQGTALAKNIQYF. CDR3 in DNA: TGCGCCAGCAGCCAAGGGACAGCTCTAGCCAAAAACATTCAGTACTTC.

This clonotype was seen repeatedly, ten times or more. The V gene is TRBV6-2 or TRBV6-3, the J gene TRBJ2-5; 14 bases align to TRBD2. V lost 4 bases to trimming and J lost 3 bases; unmatched junction nucleotides: 1. Germline assignment: CDR1 MNHEY and CDR2 SVGEGT. The CDR3 totals 15 residues. DNA of the CDR3: TGTGCCAGCAGTTCGGGACTAGCGGGAGAAGAGACCCAGTACTTC. Protein product: CASSSGLAGEETQYF.

This clonotype appeared many times. This sequence joins TRBV29-1 and TRBJ1-1; D gene uncertain. Germline-derived CDR1 and CDR2 are SQVTM and ANQGSEA. The germline V and J ends were trimmed by 7 bases and 0 bases, with 15 bases remaining between them. The CDR3 consists of 14 residues. CDR3 bases: TGCAGCGGCCAACCTGCAAACCTGAACACTGAAGCTTTCTTT. It is translated as CSGQPANLNTEAFF. Supplemented by reference TRBV29-1 and TRBJ1-1, the full variable domain reads SAVISQKPSRDICQRGTSLTIQCQVDSQVTMMFWYRQQPGQSLTLIATANQGSEATYESGFVIDKFPISRPNLTFSTLTVSNMSPEDSSIYLCSGQPANLNTEAFFGQGTRLTVV.

This clonotype was counted ten times or more. V is TRBV7-3 and J is TRBJ2-1; TRBD1 agrees at 10 bases. This CDR3 comprises 14 residues. Trimming took 5 bases from V and 9 from J; bases not matched to a gene: 7. Germline assignment: CDR1 SGHTA and CDR2 FQGTGA. CDR3 residues: CASSSRQGAGEQFF. As DNA, the CDR3 is TGTGCCAGCAGCAGCAGACAGGGGGCAGGTGAGCAGTTCTTC.

Ten or more counts support this clonotype. This sequence joins TRBV3-1 and TRBJ2-1; no clear D gene. Germline CDR1 and CDR2: LGHDT and YNNKEL (reference sequence). CDR3 size: 12 residues. Trimming removed 1 base from V and 9 bases from J, with 7 bases in between. The CDR3 DNA reads as TGTGCCAGCAGCCAAGTCCGGGTTGAGCAGTTCTTC. It specifies CASSQVRVEQFF.

This clonotype was counted ten times or more. The chain employs TRBV20-1 and TRBJ1-1, with D uncertain. Per the germline V gene, CDR1 is DFQATT and CDR2 is SNEGSKA (reference sequence). CDR3 length: 13 residues. Trimming removed 7 bases from V and 0 bases from J, with 12 bases in between. The DNA of the CDR3 is TGCAGTGGTCGGAAGTTTATGAACACTGAAGCTTTCTTT. It yields the protein CSGRKFMNTEAFF.

This clonotype was found many times. This sequence joins TRBV4-2 and TRBJ2-4; possibly TRBD1 for D (5 bases). V lost 1 base and J 6 bases, leaving 13 bases between the germline ends. The CDR3 is 15 amino acids. CDR1 LGHNA and CDR2 YNFKEQ come from the germline V gene. The chain's CDR3 is CASSQGPDIANIQYF. As DNA, the CDR3 is TGTGCCAGCAGCCAAGGACCGGACATCGCAAACATTCAGTACTTC.

In its sample, this clonotype was seen many times. The chain has TRBV29-1 and TRBJ2-1; 7 bases fit TRBD2. The V gene's germline CDR1 is SQVTM and CDR2 ANQGSEA. The ends lost 6 bases at V and 3 bases at J; junction bases unmatched: 11. This CDR3 spans 15 amino acids. Written as DNA, the CDR3 is TGCAGCGTCCCGAGGGCGGGAGCGGACTACAATGAGCAGTTCTTC. Amino acid sequence: CSVPRAGADYNEQFF.

This clonotype was picked up many times. The genes are TRBV10-2 and TRBJ1-1; a possible D gene is TRBD1 (5 bases). Trimming stripped 3 bases from V and 4 bases from J, with 12 bases between. Germline CDR1 is WSHSY and CDR2 is SAAADI. This CDR3 has 14 residues. The CDR3, as DNA: TGCGCCAGCAGTGATTGGCAGGGAAGCACTGAAGCTTTCTTT. As protein: CASSDWQGSTEAFF.

This clonotype appeared many times. The chain recombines TRBV24-1 with TRBJ2-6; TRBD1 aligns across 9 bases. Per the germline V gene, CDR1 is KGHDR and CDR2 is SFDVKD. The CDR3 runs to 17 residues. Unmatched junction bases numbered 4, after V lost 3 bases and J lost 2 bases. CDR3 DNA: TGTGCCACCAGTGATGGACAGGGGACCCCTGGGGCCAACGTCCTGACTTTC. Protein: CATSDGQGTPGANVLTF.

Ten or more counts support this clonotype. The chain is built from TRBV21-1 and TRBJ2-7; the table's D gene call, TRBD2, was not cross checked with the DNA. TRBV21-1 is a recognized pseudogene. This CDR3 comprises 18 residues. CDR3 sequence (DNA): TGTGCCAGCAGCAAAGCGCTTTATCGGACTAGCGGGTCCTACGAGCAGTACTTC. Translating it yields CASSKALYRTSGSYEQYF.

By share of the sample, this clonotype is medium-sized. The CDR3 nucleotides are TGCGCCAGCAGCCTCGAGACAGAGCAGTTCTTC. It translates to CASSLETEQFF. This chain links TRBV4-3 with TRBJ2-1; no clear D. V was shortened by 4 bases and J by 10 bases, with 8 bases between the two germline ends. Germline V gene data show CDR1 as LGHNA and CDR2 as YSLEER. This CDR3 spans 11 amino acids.

This clonotype counts as medium-sized (0.01 to 0.1%). This sequence joins TRBV6-6 and TRBJ2-7; D might be TRBD2 (7 bases). Germline assignment: CDR1 MNHNY and CDR2 SVGAGI (reference sequence). The ends were cut back, 8 bases at V and 2 bases at J, with 25 bases in the middle. The CDR3 spans 17 residues. CDR3 sequence: CASPTSGGRLAAYEQYV. The CDR3 nucleotides are TGTGCCAGCCCTACCTCGGGGGGCAGACTAGCCGCCTACGAGCAGTACGTC.

This clonotype has a count of ten or more. This chain uses TRBV5-1 with TRBJ2-3; D unclear. The germline V gene encodes CDR1 SGHRS and CDR2 YFSETQ. V lost 2 bases, J lost 4 bases, and 5 bases lay in between. This CDR3 is built from 12 residues. CDR3 amino acids: CASSLEADTQYF. The CDR3 DNA follows: TGCGCCAGCAGCTTAGAGGCAGATACGCAGTATTTT.